The table lists the clone carrying this TCR beta chain with a few counts. Its antigen is unknown. The data were produced by immunoSEQ multiplex PCR, yet TCRdb's version contains in-frame clones alone and is incomplete. The profile shows around 27,000 clones, around 82% of them singletons. The data derive from a study of OX40 agonist ivuxolimab in advanced cancers. Notes on the study in general: In the expanded peripheral T cells, antigen specificity was never determined.

Trimming pared 4 bases from V and 7 bases from J, leaving 15 bases between. The CDR3 sequence is 13 residues long. Germline CDR1 SGHRS, CDR2 YFSETQ. The source material was CD4+ or CD8+ T cells sorted from blood, sampled in a trial of the OX40 agonist ivuxolimab. This chain links TRBV5-1 with TRBJ2-7, with D possibly TRBD1 on 6 matching bases. The TCR originated in an adult with an advanced solid tumor such as melanoma, head and neck, liver or kidney cancer. DNA for the CDR3: TGCGCCAGCAGCGGGGGCCACCCTGGGGAGCAGTACTTC. It is translated as CASSGGHPGEQYF.